Below, 26 T cell receptor beta chains from the same sample are listed, as sequenced in a study of blood T cell repertoires in COVID-19. TCRdb keeps only in-frame clones here, not all; method: immunoSEQ multiplex PCR. The table shows roughly 160,000 clones, with approximately 79% occurring only once. Source material: peripheral blood. The receptors here all came from a woman aged 60-75 years with COVID-19, enrolled during active disease.

The V call is TRBV2, the J call TRBJ2-2; TRBD1 matches 9 bases. The length of the CDR3 is 15 residues. From germline, CDR1 is SNHLY and CDR2 FYNNEI. CDR3 DNA sequence: TGTGCTTCCGGACCGGGACAGGGACTAACCGGGGAGCTGTTTTTT. This gives the protein CASGPGQGLTGELFF. The entire variable domain, with the rest obtained from reference TRBV2 and TRBJ2-2, is as follows: EPEVTQTPSHQVTQMGQEVILRCVPISNHLYFYWYRQILGQKVEFLVSFYNNEISEKSEIFDDQFSVERPDGSNFTLKIRSTKLEDSAMYFCASGPGQGLTGELFFGEGSRLTVL.

This sequence joins TRBV24-1 and TRBJ2-1, with 11 bases fitting TRBD2. The CDR3 has 13 amino acids. V was clipped by 5 bases and J by 12 bases; unmatched bases: 5. In germline, CDR1 is KGHDR, CDR2 SFDVKD. In nucleotides, the CDR3 is TGTGCCACCAGTGCCCTAGCGGGAGGTAGGCAGTTCTTC. Protein: CATSALAGGRQFF.

This clone was observed a single time. The J gene is TRBJ1-6, the V gene TRBV12-3 or TRBV12-4; TRBD1 is a possible D gene (5 bases). The CDR3 consists of 13 residues. Trimming pared 8 bases from V and 10 bases from J, leaving 15 bases between. The CDR3 is CASSRQGRSPLHF. CDR3 coding DNA: TGTGCCAGCTCCCGGCAGGGAAGATCACCCCTCCACTTT.

This clone came up a few times. This chain uses TRBV5-4 with TRBJ2-1, with TRBD2 matching over 12 bases. Trimming took 4 bases from V and 13 from J; bases not matched to a gene: 6. The CDR3 is made up of 13 amino acids. Germline V lookup: CDR1 SGHNT, CDR2 YYREEE (reference sequence). The CDR3 DNA is TGTGCCAGCAGCCCTAGCGGGAGGGCCGTTCAGTTCTTC. It specifies CASSPSGRAVQFF.

The chain is built from TRBV6-1 and TRBJ2-7; a possible D gene is TRBD1 (7 bases). The CDR3 length is 16 residues. Germline CDR1 and CDR2: MNHNS and SASEGT. Deletions cut 2 bases from V and 10 bases from J, with 24 bases between. CDR3 sequence: CASSEWGDSTIRGQYV. The CDR3 DNA reads as TGTGCCAGCAGTGAATGGGGGGACAGCACCATACGAGGACAGTACGTC.

This chain uses TRBV2 with TRBJ1-5, with 9 bases lining up with TRBD1. Trimming took 4 bases from V and 5 from J; bases not matched to a gene: 12. CDR1 is SNHLY and CDR2 is FYNNEI in the germline V gene. This CDR3 spans 17 amino acids. CDR3 DNA: TGTGCCAGCAGTGGTTGGACAGGGGTTGGGGGCCATCAGCCCCAGCATTTT. This sequence encodes CASSGWTGVGGHQPQHF. The complete variable domain, with remaining parts taken from reference TRBV2 and TRBJ1-5, reads EPEVTQTPSHQVTQMGQEVILRCVPISNHLYFYWYRQILGQKVEFLVSFYNNEISEKSEIFDDQFSVERPDGSNFTLKIRSTKLEDSAMYFCASSGWTGVGGHQPQHFGDGTRLSIL.

The chain recombines TRBV2 with TRBJ2-2; D gene unclear. V lost 7 bases to trimming and J lost 6 bases, with 12 bases between them. The germline V gene has CDR1 SNHLY and CDR2 FYNNEI. The CDR3 runs to 13 residues. CDR3 coding DNA: TGTGCCAGCATTCCCCCAGTGGCCGGGGAGCTGTTTTTT. Translating it yields CASIPPVAGELFF.

V gene TRBV5-1 combines with J gene TRBJ1-1; D gene ambiguous. Germline V gene data show CDR1 as SGHRS and CDR2 as YFSETQ. The CDR3 length is 13 residues. V lost 2 bases and J 1 base, leaving 6 bases between the germline ends. The DNA of the CDR3 is TGCGCCAGCAGCTTCGTCGGGAACACTGAAGCTTTCTTT. Residues: CASSFVGNTEAFF.

This clone is a singleton in its sample. This chain connects TRBV5-5 to TRBJ1-3, with D uncertain. In germline, CDR1 is SGHKS, CDR2 YYEKEE (reference sequence). The CDR3 loop spans 16 amino acids. Trimming cost V 0 bases and J 0 bases, with 10 bases left between them. CDR3: CASSLATRSSGNTIYF. As DNA, the CDR3 is TGTGCCAGCAGCTTGGCCACGCGGAGCTCTGGAAACACCATATATTTT. The full variable domain, with the rest looked up from reference TRBV5-5 and TRBJ1-3, is DAGVTQSPTHLIKTRGQQVTLRCSPISGHKSVSWYQQVLGQGPQFIFQYYEKEERGRGNFPDRFSARQFPNYSSELNVNALLLGDSALYLCASSLATRSSGNTIYFGEGSWLTVV.

This clone is a singleton in its sample. The gene calls are TRBV19 and TRBJ2-2, with TRBD1 matching 9 bases. The CDR3 loop spans 15 amino acids. The J segment lost 6 bases and the V segment lost 8 bases, leaving 10 bases of the junction unmatched. In germline, CDR1 is LNHDA, CDR2 SQIVND (reference sequence). CDR3 sequence (DNA): TGTGCCAGTGCTAGACAGGGGGGGTCGTCCGGGGAGCTGTTTTTT. Amino acid sequence: CASARQGGSSGELFF.

At least ten counts were recorded for this clone. V and J are TRBV7-3 and TRBJ2-7, with TRBD2 matching over 7 bases. Looked up from germline, CDR1 is SGHTA and CDR2 is FQGTGA. This CDR3 contains 13 residues. The J segment lost 6 bases and the V segment lost 3 bases, leaving 5 bases of the junction unmatched. Here the CDR3 reads CASSFGTGGEQYF. CDR3 DNA: TGTGCCAGCAGCTTCGGGACGGGGGGCGAGCAGTACTTC.

A few counts support this clone. The CDR3 loop reads CASSLGLAGRSSYEQYF. CDR3 coding DNA: TGTGCCAGCAGCTTAGGACTAGCGGGCCGCAGCTCCTACGAGCAGTACTTC. The J gene is TRBJ2-7, the V gene TRBV7-2; 10 bases are shared with TRBD2. The J segment lost 0 bases and the V segment lost 1 base, leaving 6 bases of the junction unmatched. Germline CDR1 and CDR2: SGHTA and FQGNSA. CDR3 length equals 17 residues.

The J gene is TRBJ2-3, the V gene TRBV7-2, with TRBD2 identical over 7 bases. The CDR3 has 15 residues. Germline values: CDR1 SGHTA, CDR2 FQGNSA. J was trimmed by 2 bases and V by 4 bases; bases with no gene match: 6. In nucleotides, the CDR3 is TGTGCCAGCAGCTCCCAAGCGGGACTCACAGATACGCAGTATTTT. It encodes CASSSQAGLTDTQYF.

This chain uses TRBV7-3 with TRBJ2-1, with 7 bases matching TRBD1. The V gene's germline CDR1 is SGHTA and CDR2 FQGTGA. V gave up 6 bases and J gave up 12 bases; unmatched junction bases: 26. This CDR3 is 18 amino acids long. DNA of the CDR3: TGTGCCAGCAGTCGTCTTAGGTCGACAGGGAATATTAGCCTGGGGCAGTTCTTC. This encodes CASSRLRSTGNISLGQFF. Complete variable domain (other parts from reference TRBV7-3 and TRBJ2-1): GAGVSQTPSNKVTEKGKYVELRCDPISGHTALYWYRQSLGQGPEFLIYFQGTGAADDSGLPNDRFFAVRPEGSVSTLKIQRTERGDSAVYLCASSRLRSTGNISLGQFFGPGTRLTVL.

This chain uses TRBV4-3 with TRBJ2-6, with 7 bases fitting TRBD1. Germline CDR1 and CDR2: LGHNA and YSLEER. Trimming at V came to 0 bases and at J to 2 bases, leaving 7 bases not matched to a gene. CDR3 length equals 18 residues. The CDR3 spells CASSQDLGGVTGANVLTF. DNA of the CDR3: TGCGCCAGCAGCCAAGATCTAGGGGGCGTAACTGGGGCCAACGTCCTGACTTTC.

The rearrangement uses TRBV10-2 and TRBJ2-7; D perhaps matches TRBD1 (6 bases). This CDR3 is built from 13 residues. Trimming pared 6 bases from V and 3 bases from J, leaving 12 bases between. Germline CDR1 and CDR2: WSHSY and SAAADI. The CDR3 region has the DNA TGCGCCAGCAGACCAGGACAGTTCTACGAGCAGTACGTC. Protein: CASRPGQFYEQYV.

The chain couples TRBV5-4 to TRBJ2-7; TRBD1 might be the D (6 bases). V was shortened by 1 base and J by 5 bases, with 16 bases between the two germline ends. This CDR3 is 15 amino acids long. Per the germline V gene, CDR1 is SGHNT and CDR2 is YYREEE (reference sequence). The CDR3 is CASSLRTVPGDEQYF. The CDR3 DNA reads as TGTGCCAGCAGCTTGAGGACAGTGCCCGGGGACGAGCAGTACTTC.

CDR3 coding DNA: TGCAGCGTTGCGAGAGGAGACAATGAGCAGTTCTTC. It is translated as CSVARGDNEQFF. This chain links TRBV29-1 with TRBJ2-1, with no clear D. Trimming cost V 4 bases and J 5 bases, with 9 bases left between them. Per germline, CDR1 SQVTM and CDR2 ANQGSEA. The CDR3 spans 12 residues.

CDR3 sequence: CATSRGGQSYEQYF. The DNA of the CDR3 is TGTGCCACCAGCAGAGGAGGACAGTCCTACGAGCAGTACTTC. The rearrangement uses TRBV15 and TRBJ2-7; D may be TRBD1 (6 bases). V was trimmed by 1 base and J by 1 base, leaving 8 bases between them. CDR3 length: 14 residues. Germline V gene lookup returns CDR1 LNHNV and CDR2 YYDKDF (reference sequence).

A word on this clone: The junction departs from germline at one end; a sequencing error may be responsible. This chain uses TRBV18 with TRBJ1-3; D is possibly TRBD1 (5 bases). CDR1 and CDR2 from the germline V gene are KGHSH and LQKENI. This CDR3 comprises 13 residues. DNA of the CDR3: TGTGCAAGCTCACAGGATGTACGGGACACCATATATTTT. Translation: CASSQDVRDTIYF. Full variable domain (rest looked up from reference TRBV18 and TRBJ1-3): NAGVMQNPRHLVRRRGQEARLRCSPMKGHSHVYWYRQLPEEGLKFMVYLQKENIIDESGMPKERFSAEFPKEGPSILRIQQVVRGDSAAYFCASSQDVRDTIYFGEGSWLTVV.

The chain couples TRBV19 to TRBJ2-7; D gene ambiguous. CDR1 is LNHDA and CDR2 is SQIVND in the germline V gene (reference sequence). Between the trimmed V and J ends, which lost 1 base and 1 base, there was a span of 8 bases. CDR3 length: 14 amino acids. The CDR3 protein is CASSIGSGSYEQYF. In DNA form, the CDR3 reads TGTGCCAGTAGTATAGGATCCGGGTCCTACGAGCAGTACTTC.

The chain is built from TRBV14 and TRBJ2-3; TRBD2 matches at 8 bases. V shed 2 bases, J shed 1 base, and the junction held 2 bases outside the gene matches. CDR3 length: 15 amino acids. Germline V gene sequence: CDR1 SGHDN, CDR2 FVKESK. The CDR3 DNA is TGTGCCAGCAGCCAACCGACTAGCGGCACAGATACGCAGTATTTT. Translation: CASSQPTSGTDTQYF.

The CDR3: CAWSKAGNYGYTF. The CDR3 DNA reads as TGTGCCTGGTCAAAGGCGGGAAACTATGGCTACACCTTC. V and J are TRBV30 and TRBJ1-2; no reliable D call. Per the germline V gene, CDR1 is GTSNPN and CDR2 is SVGIG (reference sequence). Trimming removed 5 bases from V and 2 bases from J, with 12 bases in between. The length of the CDR3 is 13 residues. The full variable domain, with the rest looked up from reference TRBV30 and TRBJ1-2, is SQTIHQWPATLVQPVGSPLSLECTVEGTSNPNLYWYRQAAGRGLQLLFYSVGIGQISSEVPQNLSASRPQDRQFILSSKKLLLSDSGFYLCAWSKAGNYGYTFGSGTRLTVV.

This chain uses TRBV6-5 with TRBJ1-5; D not certain. Trimming removed 2 bases from V and 3 bases from J, with 11 bases in between. Germline V gene lookup returns CDR1 MNHEY and CDR2 SVGAGI. The CDR3 runs to 15 residues. In DNA form, the CDR3 reads TGTGCCAGCAGTTACAGCGGAAGGCTCAATCAGCCCCAGCATTTT. It encodes CASSYSGRLNQPQHF.

Turning to this clone: At one boundary the junction diverges from the germline segment, which might be a read error. The chain has TRBV7-7 and TRBJ2-5; 9 nucleotides align to TRBD1. Looked up from germline, CDR1 is SSHAT and CDR2 is FNYEAQ (reference sequence). This CDR3 is 15 amino acids long. CDR3 nucleotides: TGTGCTAGCAGCTTAGGGGGGACAGGGATGGAGACCCAGTACTTC. Protein sequence: CASSLGGTGMETQYF.

This clone was observed a single time. J is TRBJ2-5 and V is TRBV5-1, with a weak D call TRBD1 (6 bases). CDR3 size: 16 residues. Germline CDR1 SGHRS, CDR2 YFSETQ. Trimming took 0 bases from V and 5 from J, leaving 17 bases between them. Here the CDR3 DNA reads TGCGCCAGCAGCTTGGTTGTCAGACAGGTGTGGGAGACCCAGTACTTC. Its translation is CASSLVVRQVWETQYF. Based on the CDR3 plus reference TRBV5-1 and TRBJ2-5, the full variable domain is KAGVTQTPRYLIKTRGQQVTLSCSPISGHRSVSWYQQTPGQGLQFLFEYFSETQRNKGNFPGRFSGRQFSNSRSEMNVSTLELGDSALYLCASSLVVRQVWETQYFGPGTRLLVL.